Below are 9 T cell receptor beta chains sequenced from a single sample in a study of T-cell reconstitution after alpha-beta-depleted transplantation in children. A TCRbeta library incorporating unique molecular identifiers was prepared. Using its own MiXCR run on the PCR reads, TCRdb lists one record per CDR3 protein. The sample has several thousand distinct CDR3 sequences; about 30% are singletons. The sequences come from peripheral blood, collected 60 days after TCRalphabeta/CD19-depleted stem cell transplant. Every receptor here comes from a boy in the first two years of life who had a stem cell transplant for SCID, so the T cells may come from the graft donor.

Sample share makes this clonotype medium-sized (0.01 to 0.1%). The chain uses TRBV12-3 or TRBV12-4 and TRBJ1-3; D call uncertain. The length of the CDR3 is 9 residues. For the CDR3, the DNA is TGTCGTCTCTGTAACACCATATATTTT. This encodes CRLCNTIYF.

This clonotype has ten or more counts. This chain links TRBV3-1 with TRBJ1-1; 8 bases line up with TRBD1. The CDR3 is 14 amino acids. Germline values: CDR1 LGHDT, CDR2 YNNKEL (reference sequence). With 7 bases clipped from V and 8 bases from J, the junction kept 12 bases outside the gene matches. For the CDR3, the DNA is TGTGCCAGCACCTCCTATAACCGGGACAGGGAAGCTTTCTTT. Its protein product is CASTSYNRDREAFF. Together with reference TRBV3-1 and TRBJ1-1, the CDR3 gives the full variable domain: DTAVSQTPKYLVTQMGNDKSIKCEQNLGHDTMYWYKQDSKKFLKIMFSYNNKELIINETVPNRFSPKSPDKAHLNLHINSLELGDSAVYFCASTSYNRDREAFFGQGTRLTVV.

The chain links TRBV12-3 or TRBV12-4 to TRBJ2-4; maybe TRBD2 (6 bases). V gave up 7 bases and J gave up 4 bases, with 11 bases separating them. The CDR3 is 13 residues long. The CDR3 sequence: CASTTSRKNIQYF. The CDR3 DNA follows: TGTGCCAGCACCACTAGCAGAAAAAACATTCAGTACTTC.

This clonotype has at least ten counts. The CDR3 sequence: CASSDGTRESRGGYTF. In DNA, the CDR3 is TGTGCCAGCAGCGATGGGACAAGGGAGAGTAGGGGGGGCTACACCTTC. The chain is built from TRBV21-1 and TRBJ1-2; the tabulated D call, TRBD1, remains unverified against the DNA. TRBV21-1 counts as a pseudogene. The CDR3 extends over 16 amino acids.

This clonotype is labeled as medium-sized. The chain carries TRBV25-1 and TRBJ2-4, with D perhaps TRBD2 (6 bases). This CDR3 region has 13 residues. With 11 bases removed from V and 2 bases from J, the gap between germline ends came to 13 bases. Germline loops: CDR1 MGHDK, CDR2 SYGVNS. The CDR3 DNA is TGTGCCCCCCTGGAGGGACCCAAAAACATTCAGTACTTC. Translating gives CAPLEGPKNIQYF. The full variable domain, with the rest looked up from reference TRBV25-1 and TRBJ2-4, is EADIYQTPRYLVIGTGKKITLECSQTMGHDKMYWYQQDPGMELHLIHYSYGVNSTEKGDLSSESTVSRIRTEHFPLTLESARPSHTSQYLCAPLEGPKNIQYFGAGTRLSVL.

This clonotype is labeled as medium-sized. The V and J genes are TRBV24-1 and TRBJ1-4; D may be TRBD1 (5 bases). Germline lookup yields CDR1 KGHDR and CDR2 SFDVKD. V shed 9 bases and J shed 3 bases, with 13 bases lying between them. CDR3 length equals 14 residues. Written as DNA, the CDR3 is TGTGCCACCGTGCCCAGGGTCCCTAATGAAAAACTGTTTTTT. It encodes CATVPRVPNEKLFF.

This chain joins TRBV6-5 and TRBJ1-1; D unclear. Germline lookup yields CDR1 MNHEY and CDR2 SVGAGI. The CDR3 runs 15 residues. Between the trimmed V and J ends, which lost 0 bases and 5 bases, there was a span of 13 bases. CDR3 sequence (DNA): TGTGCCAGCAGTTACTCATTCCGGGAGCGGACTGAAGCTTTCTTT. It translates to CASSYSFRERTEAFF.

The gene calls are TRBV5-1 and TRBJ2-1, with D perhaps assigned TRBD1 or TRBD2 (5 bases each). The CDR3 spans 15 residues. The V end lost 4 bases, the J end lost 0 bases, and 11 bases lay between the germline ends. Germline V gene lookup returns CDR1 SGHRS and CDR2 YFSETQ. The CDR3 DNA follows: TGCGCCAGCAGCGGGACGTCAAGCTCCTACAATGAGCAGTTCTTC. Amino acid sequence: CASSGTSSSYNEQFF.

This clonotype showed up many times. The V gene is TRBV12-3 or TRBV12-4, the J gene TRBJ1-5, with D maybe TRBD1 (6 bases). Trimming took off 5 bases at V and 4 bases at J, with 15 bases between the two ends. This CDR3 has 15 amino acids. CDR3 loop: CASSNQTGFNQPQHF. The CDR3 bases are TGTGCCAGCAGTAACCAGACAGGTTTTAATCAGCCCCAGCATTTT.